This T cell receptor beta chain originates from a study of early T cells in non-severe SARS-CoV-2 infection. With respect to this clonotype: Its antigen remains unidentified.

Each CDR3 protein gets one entry after TCRdb re-called the 5' RACE reads with MiXCR. The sample holds 25,000 to 30,000 distinct CDR3 sequences, 4.5% to 6% seen once. General study results and limits: The VDJdb matching leaned toward anti-spike CD8 responses and overlooked private and CD4 specificities.

Trimming removed 6 bases from V and 4 bases from J; junction bases left unmatched: 10. The CDR3 extends over 15 amino acids. Germline values: CDR1 SNHLY, CDR2 FYNNEI. The sample consisted of whole blood. This TCR came from an adult who was a healthcare worker with PCR-confirmed SARS-CoV-2 infection or an uninfected control (not recorded which). The V call is TRBV2, the J call TRBJ1-2; TRBD1 aligns across 8 bases. Written as DNA, the CDR3 is TGTGCCAGCAGCCTTGGGACAGGACTTCCCTATGGCTACACCTTC. It is translated as CASSLGTGLPYGYTF.